One and the same sample provided the 32 T cell receptor beta chains below, sequenced in a study of blood T cell repertoires in COVID-19. Repertoires were generated with immunoSEQ multiplex PCR, while TCRdb's copy carries only in-frame clones and drops some. Among roughly 200,000 clones listed, 75% to 90% were seen once. The sequencing input was peripheral blood. Receptors originate from a human donor with active or convalescent COVID-19. The donor label of this sample is uncertain.

The chain employs TRBV20-1 and TRBJ2-3; D is uncertain. Germline V gene lookup returns CDR1 DFQATT and CDR2 SNEGSKA (reference sequence). Trimming stripped 2 bases from V and 4 bases from J, with 4 bases between. The CDR3 has 11 amino acids. The CDR3 bases are TGCAGTGCTAGACGGGCAGATACGCAGTATTTT. The encoded protein is CSARRADTQYF.

This chain joins TRBV4-1 and TRBJ2-2; 12 nucleotides agree with TRBD2. V shed 0 bases and J 3 bases; nucleotides not matched to a gene: 5. Germline CDR1 and CDR2: MGHRA and YSYEKL. This CDR3 is built from 18 residues. The CDR3 DNA sequence: TGCGCCAGCAGCCAAGATCCTCGACTAGCGGGAGACACCGGGGAGCTGTTTTTT. It is translated as CASSQDPRLAGDTGELFF.

In its sample, this clone was seen once. This chain joins TRBV30 and TRBJ1-4; 8 positions agree with TRBD1. CDR1 and CDR2 (germline): GTSNPN, SVGIG (reference sequence). V lost 5 bases, J lost 8 bases, and 13 bases stayed unmatched. There are 15 residues in the CDR3. The CDR3, as DNA: TGTGCCTGGGAGGGACGGGGGAACAGGGGGGAAAAACTGTTTTTT. Translated, it gives CAWEGRGNRGEKLFF.

The V gene is TRBV28, the J gene TRBJ1-1; D is perhaps TRBD1 (5 bases). This CDR3 region has 14 residues. Germline CDR1 reads MDHEN; CDR2 reads SYDVKM. Trimming pared 7 bases from V and 3 bases from J, leaving 15 bases between. CDR3 bases: TGTGCCAGCACCGCAGGCGGGGGGGACACTGAAGCTTTCTTT. Its protein is CASTAGGGDTEAFF.

The V and J genes are TRBV11-2 and TRBJ1-6; 7 bases fit TRBD1. The ends lost 4 bases at V and 6 bases at J; junction bases unmatched: 9. CDR1 and CDR2 from the germline V gene are SGHAT and FQNNGV. CDR3 length equals 16 residues. DNA for the CDR3: TGTGCCAGCAGCTCTGATTCCGACAGGGCTAATTCACCCCTCCACTTT. Translation: CASSSDSDRANSPLHF.

This sequence joins TRBV5-5 and TRBJ1-2, with TRBD1 matching 8 bases. There are 16 residues in the CDR3. V trimming: 2 bases; J trimming: 3 bases; junction bases outside the gene matches: 9. Germline CDR1 and CDR2: SGHKS and YYEKEE (reference sequence). For the CDR3, the DNA is TGTGCCAGCAGCTTCTTAGGGACAGGTCTTGACTATGGCTACACCTTC. Residues: CASSFLGTGLDYGYTF.

The V gene is TRBV18, the J gene TRBJ2-1; 9 nucleotides line up with TRBD2. Per germline, CDR1 KGHSH and CDR2 LQKENI. With V trimmed by 6 bases and J by 7 bases, 16 bases remained unmatched. The CDR3 is 17 amino acids. This chain's CDR3 is CASSLRAGGTPRNEQFF. The CDR3 coding sequence is TGTGCCAGCTCCCTAAGAGCGGGAGGCACCCCTAGGAATGAGCAGTTCTTC.

The chain joins TRBV1 to TRBJ2-7; the tabulated D call, TRBD1, remains unverified against the DNA. TRBV1 has pseudogene status. CDR3 length: 18 amino acids. The CDR3 region is CTSSQVELNRVSSYEQYF. Written as DNA, the CDR3 is TGCACCAGCAGCCAAGTCGAGTTAAACAGGGTTAGCTCCTACGAGCAGTACTTC.

The rearrangement links TRBV24-1 to TRBJ2-5; 10 nucleotides align to TRBD1. CDR1 is KGHDR, CDR2 SFDVKD, per germline. The CDR3 consists of 16 residues. V shed 4 bases, J shed 2 bases, and the junction held 6 bases outside the gene matches. As DNA, the CDR3 is TGTGCCACCAGTGAAGCCGGGACAGGGGAACAAGAGACCCAGTACTTC. Translating it yields CATSEAGTGEQETQYF.

The rearrangement joins TRBV5-6 to TRBJ1-2, with D possibly matching TRBD1 (5 bases). V was pared by 6 bases and J by 2 bases, with 11 bases between. The CDR3 loop spans 13 amino acids. Germline V gene sequence: CDR1 SGHDT, CDR2 YYEEEE. In DNA form, the CDR3 reads TGTGCCAGCACCCAGGGTGCCAACTATGGCTACACCTTC. It yields the protein CASTQGANYGYTF.

The J gene is TRBJ2-1, the V gene TRBV11-1; 8 bases are a match to TRBD2. The ends lost 0 bases at V and 8 bases at J; junction bases unmatched: 3. Looked up from germline, CDR1 is SGHAT and CDR2 is FQDESV (reference sequence). The length of the CDR3 is 14 residues. Here the CDR3 reads CASSLALAGYEQFF. CDR3 in DNA: TGTGCCAGCAGCTTAGCGCTAGCGGGCTATGAGCAGTTCTTC.

The chain employs TRBV6-1 and TRBJ1-5; unclear D gene. Germline values: CDR1 MNHNS, CDR2 SASEGT. Trimming cost V 2 bases and J 3 bases, with 11 bases left between them. The CDR3 is 15 amino acids. The CDR3 nucleotides are TGTGCCAGCAGTGAATGGGCAGGACTCAATCAGCCCCAGCATTTT. This encodes CASSEWAGLNQPQHF.

The V gene is TRBV6-1, the J gene TRBJ2-7, with TRBD2 as a possible D gene (5 bases). The germline V gene has CDR1 MNHNS and CDR2 SASEGT. V dropped 0 bases and J dropped 0 bases, with 9 bases sitting between them. CDR3 length equals 15 residues. The CDR3 spells CASSEATGSSYEQYF. The CDR3 DNA sequence: TGTGCCAGCAGTGAAGCAACGGGAAGCTCCTACGAGCAGTACTTC.

The rearrangement joins TRBV6-6 to TRBJ1-6; TRBD1 is a possible D gene (5 bases). The CDR3 has 14 residues. Germline V CDR1 and CDR2: MNHNY, SVGAGI (reference sequence). V gave up 5 bases and J gave up 15 bases, with 20 bases separating them. The CDR3 reads CASSNEWAAQGLHF. CDR3 DNA sequence: TGTGCCAGCAGTAACGAATGGGCCGCCCAGGGCCTCCACTTT.

This clone was observed a single time. V and J are TRBV25-1 and TRBJ1-6, with D unresolved. The CDR3 covers 12 residues. Trimming pared 9 bases from V and 8 bases from J, leaving 11 bases between. Looked up from germline, CDR1 is MGHDK and CDR2 is SYGVNS. The CDR3 reads CASPTGDSPLHF. Here the CDR3 DNA reads TGTGCCAGTCCCACGGGTGATTCACCCCTCCACTTT.

The chain recombines TRBV19 with TRBJ1-2; D is possibly TRBD1 (5 bases). Trimming removed 7 bases from V and 6 bases from J, with 12 bases in between. The germline V gene has CDR1 LNHDA and CDR2 SQIVND (reference sequence). The CDR3 is 12 amino acids. For the CDR3, the DNA is TGTGCCAGTAAGGGCAGGGCAAATGGCTACACCTTC. Translation: CASKGRANGYTF.

This clone was seen more than once but under ten times. V is TRBV4-3 and J is TRBJ1-1, with D possibly TRBD1 on 6 matching bases. Germline V gives CDR1 LGHNA, CDR2 YSLEER. The CDR3 consists of 15 residues. Deletions cut 1 base from V and 5 bases from J, with 14 bases between. CDR3 amino acids: CASSQVGAPRTEAFF. The CDR3 coding sequence is TGCGCCAGCAGCCAAGTGGGGGCCCCGCGGACTGAAGCTTTCTTT.

This chain connects TRBV11-2 to TRBJ1-1, with D perhaps TRBD1 (6 bases). Trimming removed 1 base at V and 11 bases at J, with 8 bases between. The germline V gene has CDR1 SGHAT and CDR2 FQNNGV. CDR3 length equals 11 residues. CDR3 residues: CASSLVGGAFF. The CDR3 DNA reads TGTGCCAGCAGCTTAGTTGGGGGCGCTTTCTTT.

The genes are TRBV5-1 and TRBJ1-1, with 9 nucleotides matching TRBD1. The CDR3 runs to 14 residues. The V gene end was trimmed by 5 bases and the J gene end by 4 bases; junction bases not matched to a gene: 6. In germline, CDR1 is SGHRS, CDR2 YFSETQ. This CDR3 reads CASRVGQGGTEAFF. The DNA for the CDR3 is TGCGCCAGCAGGGTGGGACAGGGTGGCACTGAAGCTTTCTTT.

The chain recombines TRBV12-3 or TRBV12-4 with TRBJ2-7, with no clear D. V was shortened by 5 bases and J by 1 base, with 3 bases between the two germline ends. The CDR3 loop spans 11 amino acids. The DNA for the CDR3 is TGTGCCAGCAGTGTATCCTACGAGCAGTACTTC. Its protein product is CASSVSYEQYF.

The chain couples TRBV9 to TRBJ1-4; maybe TRBD1 (5 bases). V lost 4 bases and J 7 bases, leaving 14 bases between the germline ends. CDR1 is SGDLS and CDR2 is YYNGEE in the germline V gene. The CDR3 has 14 residues. This chain's CDR3 is CASSPRRGGEKLFF. The DNA of the CDR3 is TGTGCCAGCAGCCCCCGGCGGGGGGGTGAAAAACTGTTTTTT.

This clone was seen just once. The rearrangement links TRBV5-1 to TRBJ1-4, with no clear D. Trimming took off 0 bases at V and 7 bases at J, with 13 bases between the two ends. CDR1 and CDR2 (germline): SGHRS, YFSETQ. This CDR3 comprises 15 residues. CDR3 loop: CASSLATGRGEKLFF. The CDR3 DNA is TGCGCCAGCAGCTTGGCCACGGGGAGAGGTGAAAAACTGTTTTTT.

The gene calls are TRBV28 and TRBJ2-7, with D possibly being TRBD1 (6 bases). Trimming cost V 2 bases and J 3 bases, with 17 bases left between them. This CDR3 region has 16 residues. Germline values: CDR1 MDHEN, CDR2 SYDVKM. CDR3 sequence reads: CASSLHGGRGLYEQYF. CDR3 coding DNA: TGTGCCAGCAGTTTACATGGGGGCAGGGGCCTCTACGAGCAGTACTTC.

This clone was observed once. V gene TRBV6-2 or TRBV6-3 combines with J gene TRBJ1-1; D is possibly TRBD1 (6 bases). Trimming shortened V by 2 bases and J by 4 bases, and 11 bases separated the two germline ends. The CDR3 spans 14 residues. Germline CDR1 MNHEY, CDR2 SVGEGT. The CDR3 nucleotides read TGTGCCAGCAGTTACGGGCTACAGGGCACTGAAGCTTTCTTT. Its translation: CASSYGLQGTEAFF.

V gene TRBV28 combines with J gene TRBJ2-7; 7 bases align to TRBD1. The CDR3 runs 15 residues. Germline assignment: CDR1 MDHEN and CDR2 SYDVKM. V shed 1 base, J shed 4 bases, and the junction held 7 bases outside the gene matches. Here the CDR3 DNA reads TGTGCCAGCAGTTTATACGACAGGGAAGTGTACGAGCAGTACTTC. Encoded protein: CASSLYDREVYEQYF.

J is TRBJ2-7 and V is TRBV27, with unresolved D. CDR3 length: 14 amino acids. Germline V gene sequence: CDR1 MNHEY, CDR2 SMNVEV (reference sequence). Trimming removed 5 bases at V and 3 bases at J, with 14 bases between. CDR3 bases: TGTGCCAGCAGTCCCTATAACAGATACTACGAGCAGTACTTC. Translating gives CASSPYNRYYEQYF.

The chain has TRBV28 and TRBJ2-7, with 7 positions matching TRBD1. The CDR3 is made up of 15 amino acids. Per the germline V gene, CDR1 is MDHEN and CDR2 is SYDVKM. V shed 1 base and J 4 bases; nucleotides not matched to a gene: 7. For the CDR3, the DNA is TGTGCCAGCAGTTTATCCCTGGACAGGAAGTACGAGCAGTACTTC. It yields the protein CASSLSLDRKYEQYF.

The chain carries TRBV11-2 and TRBJ1-1; D is perhaps TRBD1 (6 bases). V was pared by 1 base and J by 2 bases, with 11 bases between. The length of the CDR3 is 15 residues. The germline gives CDR1 SGHAT, CDR2 FQNNGV. CDR3 residues: CASSLAGQTNTEAFF. The CDR3 coding sequence is TGTGCCAGCAGCTTAGCCGGACAGACCAACACTGAAGCTTTCTTT.

V and J are TRBV10-3 and TRBJ2-5; D may be TRBD1 (6 bases). Germline V gene lookup returns CDR1 ENHRY and CDR2 SYGVKD. The CDR3 is 14 amino acids. Trimming took off 7 bases at V and 5 bases at J, with 17 bases between the two ends. For the CDR3, the DNA is TGTGCCATCAAGGGGGACCGGAGCGGCGAGACCCAGTACTTC. Protein sequence: CAIKGDRSGETQYF.

With regard to this clone: The same CDR3 also results from other DNA sequences found in this sample. This rearrangement joins TRBV18 to TRBJ2-5; no clear D gene. This CDR3 is 12 amino acids long. V was trimmed by 0 bases and J by 5 bases, leaving 4 bases between them. Germline lookup yields CDR1 KGHSH and CDR2 LQKENI. CDR3 in amino acids: CASSPPGETQYF. The DNA of the CDR3 is TGTGCCAGCTCACCACCGGGCGAGACCCAGTACTTC.

This clone has a handful of counts. The genes are TRBV4-2 and TRBJ2-3, with 10 bases fitting TRBD2. Germline lookup yields CDR1 LGHNA and CDR2 YNFKEQ. This CDR3 is 16 amino acids long. V lost 1 base to trimming and J lost 7 bases; unmatched junction nucleotides: 8. Here the CDR3 reads CASSQASSGGMNTQYF. The CDR3 DNA reads as TGTGCCAGCAGCCAAGCGTCTAGCGGGGGTATGAATACGCAGTATTTT.

The rearrangement links TRBV29-1 to TRBJ2-3, with TRBD1 identical over 8 bases. The CDR3 sequence is 13 residues long. Germline CDR1 SQVTM, CDR2 ANQGSEA. The junction had 3 bases not matched to a gene; V was cut back by 7 bases and J by 0 bases. CDR3 sequence: CSANRGSTDTQYF. The CDR3 DNA is TGCAGCGCCAACAGGGGGAGCACAGATACGCAGTATTTT.